The clone carrying this T cell receptor beta chain was recorded only once. CDR3 length: 14 residues. In germline, CDR1 is SGHTA, CDR2 FQGNSA. Trimming shortened V by 4 bases and J by 7 bases, and 14 bases separated the two germline ends. The sample is drawn from a study of T cell changes during pregnancy in multiple sclerosis. Assay used: immunoSEQ multiplex PCR; TCRdb lists only in-frame clones, some missing. The repertoire holds almost 65,000 clones, about 90% seen once, with about 2.5% in the top ten. The sample in question was peripheral blood, obtained in the first trimester of pregnancy. The rearrangement joins TRBV7-2 to TRBJ2-1; the D is unclear. The clonotype originates from a female donor with multiple sclerosis, enrolled in a pregnancy study. This chain's CDR3 is CASSSLPLGNEQFF. DNA of the CDR3: TGTGCCAGCAGCTCCCTTCCCCTCGGGAATGAGCAGTTCTTC.